This T cell receptor (beta chain) was captured by sequencing in a study of blood T cell repertoires in COVID-19. Across the study: Acute and convalescent COVID-19 samples came from the United States, Italy and Spain. PBMCs, B-cell-depleted T cells, or T cells were the source of the cDNA or gDNA that made up the material.

The CDR3 consists of 11 residues. The germline V and J ends were trimmed by 2 bases and 6 bases, with 4 bases remaining between them. The germline CDR1 and CDR2 sequences are MNHEY and SVGEGT. In the authors' workflow: It was from reference gene primer amplification that nucleated cell counts were estimated. The data were produced by immunoSEQ multiplex PCR, yet TCRdb's version contains in-frame clones alone and is incomplete. That table is the source of V, J and clone size, and D and trimming were worked out from the DNA. The repertoire holds under 300,000 clones, about 87% seen once, with under 9% in the top ten.

The sequence derives from a woman aged 70-85 years with active or convalescent COVID-19. The chain carries TRBV6-2 or TRBV6-3 and TRBJ1-1; D not certain. Sequenced sample: peripheral blood. This chain's CDR3 is CASSYGSEAFF. In DNA form, the CDR3 reads TGTGCCAGCAGTTACGGCTCTGAAGCTTTCTTT.